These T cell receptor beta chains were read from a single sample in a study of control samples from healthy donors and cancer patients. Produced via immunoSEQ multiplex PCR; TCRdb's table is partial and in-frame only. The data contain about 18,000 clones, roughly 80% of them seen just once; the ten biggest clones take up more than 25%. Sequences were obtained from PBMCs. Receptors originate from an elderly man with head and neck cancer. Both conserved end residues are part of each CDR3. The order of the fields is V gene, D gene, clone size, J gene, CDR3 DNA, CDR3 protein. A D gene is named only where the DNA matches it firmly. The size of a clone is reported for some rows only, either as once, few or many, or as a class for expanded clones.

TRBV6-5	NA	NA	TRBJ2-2	TGTGCCAGCAGTTATACACTTAGTAACACCGGGGAGCTGTTTTTT	CASSYTLSNTGELFF
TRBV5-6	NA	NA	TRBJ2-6	TGTGCCAGCAGCCTATACCCCGACAACTCTGGGGCCAACGTCCTGACTTTC	CASSLYPDNSGANVLTF
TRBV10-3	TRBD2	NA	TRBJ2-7	TGTGCCATCAGTGATGTGGAGACTAGCGGGTACTTCTCCTACGAGCAGTACTTC	CAISDVETSGYFSYEQYF
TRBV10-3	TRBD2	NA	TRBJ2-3	TGTGCCATCAGTGGTAGGCGGGAGGCGACAGATACGCAGTATTTT	CAISGRREATDTQYF
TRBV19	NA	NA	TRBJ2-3	TGTGCCAGTAGTCGAATCCAGGGGGATACGCAGTATTTT	CASSRIQGDTQYF
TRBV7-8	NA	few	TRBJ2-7	TGTGCCAGCAGCTTAGGGGCGCAAAGCTCCTACGAGCAGTACTTC	CASSLGAQSSYEQYF
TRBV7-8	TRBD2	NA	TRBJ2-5	TGTGCCAGCAGCTTCGACCCCCAAGGACTAGCGCCCGACCAAGAGACCCAGTACTTC	CASSFDPQGLAPDQETQYF
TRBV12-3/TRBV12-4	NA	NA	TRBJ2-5	TGTGCCAGCAGTTTACGGCCTAAAGAGACCCAGTACTTC	CASSLRPKETQYF
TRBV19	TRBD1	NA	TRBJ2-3	TGTGCCAGTAGTATTGTTTGGGACAGGACAGATACGCAGTATTTT	CASSIVWDRTDTQYF
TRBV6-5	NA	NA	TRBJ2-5	TGTGCCAGCAGTTACGCGGGGTCGGGGACCCAGTACTTC	CASSYAGSGTQYF
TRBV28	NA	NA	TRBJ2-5	TGTGCCAGCAGTCCCGCCGGGTTGGGGGAACAAGAGACCCAGTACTTC	CASSPAGLGEQETQYF
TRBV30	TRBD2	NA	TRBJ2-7	TGTGCCTGGAGTAGTCGCGGGGGGGGTTACGAGCAGTACTTC	CAWSSRGGGYEQYF
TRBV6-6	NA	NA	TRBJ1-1	TGTGCCAGCATCCTCAGGGGGAACACTGAAGCTTTCTTT	CASILRGNTEAFF
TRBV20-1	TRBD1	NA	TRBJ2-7	TGCAGTGCTTCGACAGGGGCCGAGCAGTACTTC	CSASTGAEQYF
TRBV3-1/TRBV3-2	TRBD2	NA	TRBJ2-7	TGTGCCAGCAGCCACCTACTAGCGGGAGGGCCCTACGAGCAGTACTTC	CASSHLLAGGPYEQYF
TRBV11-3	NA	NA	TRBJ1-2	TGTGCCAGCAGCTTAAGGGTTTTTGACTATGGCTACACCTTC	CASSLRVFDYGYTF
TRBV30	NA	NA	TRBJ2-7	TGTGCCTGTCAACCGGCAAGGAGCTCCTACGAGCAGTACTTC	CACQPARSSYEQYF
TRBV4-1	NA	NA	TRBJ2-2	TGCGCCAGCAGCCAAGATATCGGGGGCCATGGCGGGGAGCTGTTTTTT	CASSQDIGGHGGELFF
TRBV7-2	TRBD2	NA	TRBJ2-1	TGTGCCAGCAGCCGGACTAGCGGGCCTTACAATGAGCAGTTCTTC	CASSRTSGPYNEQFF
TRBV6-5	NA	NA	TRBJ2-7	TGTGCCAGCACCCCCATACAGGGTTTCGACGAGCAGTACTTC	CASTPIQGFDEQYF
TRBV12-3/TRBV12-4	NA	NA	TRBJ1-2	TGTGCCAGCAGTTTTGTGGCGAGCTATGGCTACACCTTC	CASSFVASYGYTF
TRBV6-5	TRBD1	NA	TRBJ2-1	TGTGCCAGCAGTAGACAGGGTCTAGATCAGGATGAGCAGTTCTTC	CASSRQGLDQDEQFF
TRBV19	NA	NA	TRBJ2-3	TGTGCCAGTAGTACGGTCTTTGGTGGGGATTCCGGCACAGATACGCAGTATTTT	CASSTVFGGDSGTDTQYF
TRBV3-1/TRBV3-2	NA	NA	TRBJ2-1	TGTGCCAGCAGCCAAGGACAGAACAACTACAATGAGCAGTTCTTC	CASSQGQNNYNEQFF
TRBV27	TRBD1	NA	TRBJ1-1	TGTGCCAGCAGTTACGCCGGGACAGCGAACACTGAAGCTTTCTTT	CASSYAGTANTEAFF
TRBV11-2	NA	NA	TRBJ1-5	TGTGCCAGCAGCGGCATGGGGGGGGCCGACCAGCCCCAGCATTTT	CASSGMGGADQPQHF
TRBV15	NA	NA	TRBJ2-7	TGTGCCACCAGCCCCTCACTGGGATTCGGCGAGCAGTACTTC	CATSPSLGFGEQYF
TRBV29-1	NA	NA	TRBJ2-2	TGCAGCGTTGGGGATCCCTGGGGGACCGGGGAGCTGTTTTTT	CSVGDPWGTGELFF
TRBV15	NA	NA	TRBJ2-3	TGTGCCACCCCTCGGTACACAGATACGCAGTATTTT	CATPRYTDTQYF
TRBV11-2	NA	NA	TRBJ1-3	TGTGCCAGCAGCCCCGGGGTTAACACCATATATTTT	CASSPGVNTIYF
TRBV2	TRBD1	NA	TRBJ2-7	TGTGCCAGCCGGGGACAGGGGGAGATCTACGAGCAGTACTTC	CASRGQGEIYEQYF
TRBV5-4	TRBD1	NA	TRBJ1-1	TGTGCCAGCAGCTTGGTGGGACAGGGCGGCACTGAAGCTTTCTTT	CASSLVGQGGTEAFF
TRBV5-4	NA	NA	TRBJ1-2	TGTGCCAGCAGCCCCCGGTCTCCCATCTCCTACACCTTC	CASSPRSPISYTF
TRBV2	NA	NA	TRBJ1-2	TGTGCCAGCCTGGGGCTTGGCTATGGCTACACCTTC	CASLGLGYGYTF
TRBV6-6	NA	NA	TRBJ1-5	TGTGCCAGCAGCACGACAGGTCCCAGTCAGCCCCAGCATTTT	CASSTTGPSQPQHF
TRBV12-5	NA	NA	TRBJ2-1	TGTGCTAGTGGTTTGATCTCACAGGGAGGGCAGTTCTTC	CASGLISQGGQFF
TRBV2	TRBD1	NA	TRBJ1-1	TGTGCCAGCAGTGGGCAGGGGGGGCTAACTGAAGCTTTCTTT	CASSGQGGLTEAFF
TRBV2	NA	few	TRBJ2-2	TGTGCCAGCAGTGAAGCGGGAGGCCGACCGAACACCGGGGAGCTGTTTTTT	CASSEAGGRPNTGELFF
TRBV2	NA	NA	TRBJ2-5	TGTGCCAGCAGTGTCAGGGAGGAAGAGACCCAGTACTTC	CASSVREEETQYF
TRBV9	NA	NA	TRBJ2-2	TGTGCCAGCAGGCCGGTGACTCTTAACACCGGGGAGCTGTTTTTT	CASRPVTLNTGELFF
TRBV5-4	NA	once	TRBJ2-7	TGTGCCAGCAGCTTGTACCAGGCCCCCTACGAGCAGTACTTC	CASSLYQAPYEQYF
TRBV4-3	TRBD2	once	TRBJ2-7	TGCGCCAGCAGCCTTTCCCTAGCGGGAGGCGACGAGCAGTACTTC	CASSLSLAGGDEQYF